This TCR beta chain was sequenced in a study of cytomegalovirus exposure and HLA in healthy donors. Assay: immunoSEQ multiplex PCR; the TCRdb copy retains only in-frame clones and omits some. There are some 45,000 clones in the sample; around 90% occur only once, and 5% to 6% lies in the top ten. The clonotype comes from a young man in good health and CMV-seronegative. The specimen sequenced was PBMCs.

CDR3 residues: CASSSNSYEQYF. The CDR3 DNA reads TGTGCCAGCAGTTCCAACTCCTACGAGCAGTACTTC. The chain joins TRBV27 to TRBJ2-7; no firm D call. Trimming shortened V by 4 bases and J by 0 bases, and 4 bases separated the two germline ends. The CDR3 length is 12 residues. Germline V CDR1 and CDR2: MNHEY, SMNVEV (reference sequence).